What follows describes a single T cell receptor (beta chain). Its specificity is not known. As defined, naive CD8 cells were CD45RO-negative and positively selected for CCR7, with terminally differentiated effector memory CD45RA+ cells excluded. The sample belongs to a study of shared clonotypes between healthy human individuals. General observations from the study: Tissues were not sampled, only blood, and their repertoires likely differ.

Trimming removed 1 base from V and 7 bases from J, with 11 bases in between. CDR3 length: 14 amino acids. CDR1 is MDHEN and CDR2 is SYDVKM in the germline V gene. The run depth of the assay was deep. For every subset, genomic DNA was evenly distributed across several immunoSEQ plates. TCRdb keeps only in-frame clones here, not all; method: immunoSEQ multiplex PCR. The sample carries about 750,000 clones, 80% to 95% recorded once. The source of this sequence is a man aged 30-40 years in good health. Sequencing was carried out using naive CD8+ T cells sorted from blood. The V gene is TRBV28, the J gene TRBJ1-5, with D perhaps TRBD1 (5 bases). Here the CDR3 DNA reads TGTGCCAGCAGTTTATCGGGACGGGGACAGCCCCAGCATTTT. The encoded protein is CASSLSGRGQPQHF.